The next 21 T cell receptor beta chains were all read from a single sample in a study of blood T cell repertoires in COVID-19. Sequencing used immunoSEQ multiplex PCR; TCRdb keeps in-frame clones, though not all of them. The data hold almost 400,000 clones, with 88% observed a single time. Sequenced input: PBMCs or T cells enriched from blood (not recorded which). These TCRs come from a woman in her 30s with acute COVID-19.

In this sample, this clone turned up once. This sequence joins TRBV12-3 or TRBV12-4 and TRBJ1-1, with D uncertain. Trimming took off 0 bases at V and 7 bases at J, with 9 bases between the two ends. The CDR3 runs 13 residues. DNA of the CDR3: TGTGCCAGCAGTTTAGCCATCCTACTTGAAGCTTTCTTT. Protein sequence: CASSLAILLEAFF.

This clone was picked up a small number of times. The chain carries TRBV6-5 and TRBJ1-2, with no clear D. The CDR3 spans 12 residues. The V end was cut by 5 bases, the J end by 4 bases, with 8 bases between. Germline values: CDR1 MNHEY, CDR2 SVGAGI. The CDR3 here is CASSTHSYGYTF. CDR3 bases: TGTGCCAGCAGTACCCACAGCTATGGCTACACCTTC.

CDR3 DNA sequence: TGCGCCAGCAGCCAAGATGCGGGGCCGAATAACTATGGCTACACCTTC. It translates to CASSQDAGPNNYGYTF. The chain combines TRBV4-3 with TRBJ1-2; tentatively, D is TRBD1 (5 bases). The length of the CDR3 is 16 residues. Between the trimmed V and J ends, which lost 0 bases and 1 base, there was a span of 12 bases. The germline V gene encodes CDR1 LGHNA and CDR2 YSLEER.

The chain uses TRBV4-2 and TRBJ2-3, with 8 bases identical to TRBD2. V dropped 0 bases and J dropped 0; count of bases not matched to a gene: 2. The CDR3 sequence is 16 residues long. Germline V gives CDR1 LGHNA, CDR2 YNFKEQ. The CDR3 spells CASSQEPGGSTDTQYF. The CDR3 bases are TGTGCCAGCAGCCAAGAACCGGGGGGGAGCACAGATACGCAGTATTTT.

The chain has TRBV3-1 (or the pseudogene TRBV3-2) and TRBJ2-3; 9 nucleotides agree with TRBD2. CDR1 is LGHDT and CDR2 is YNNKEL in the germline V gene (reference sequence). This CDR3 is 16 amino acids long. The V segment lost 6 bases and the J segment 5 bases; nucleotides outside the gene matches: 12. This chain's CDR3 is CASSKTGGGAGDTQYF. CDR3 DNA: TGTGCCAGCAGTAAAACTGGCGGGGGGGCTGGAGATACGCAGTATTTT.

The rearrangement joins TRBV11-2 to TRBJ2-5; 8 bases map to TRBD1. V dropped 1 base and J dropped 5; count of bases not matched to a gene: 12. Germline V lookup: CDR1 SGHAT, CDR2 FQNNGV. The CDR3 consists of 17 residues. The CDR3 DNA sequence: TGTGCCAGCAGCTTAGGCAGACAGGGGTCGCCGTCGGAGACCCAGTACTTC. This translates into CASSLGRQGSPSETQYF.

The rearrangement uses TRBV7-2 and TRBJ2-3; 9 bases are shared with TRBD1. CDR3 length: 17 residues. CDR1 and CDR2 from the germline V gene are SGHTA and FQGNSA. With 4 bases clipped from V and 5 bases from J, the junction kept 13 bases outside the gene matches. CDR3 sequence: CASSSTPGTGLIDTQYF. The CDR3 DNA follows: TGTGCCAGCAGCTCGACCCCCGGGACAGGGCTAATAGATACGCAGTATTTT.

The chain joins TRBV9 to TRBJ2-1; TRBD2 is a possible D gene (6 bases). V lost 0 bases, J lost 5 bases, and 12 bases lay in between. The CDR3 loop spans 15 amino acids. Germline assignment: CDR1 SGDLS and CDR2 YYNGEE. This CDR3 is CASSVAGGRNNEQFF. The CDR3 DNA reads TGTGCCAGCAGCGTAGCTGGGGGGAGGAACAATGAGCAGTTCTTC.

This clone was observed a single time. V gene TRBV7-3 combines with J gene TRBJ2-1; possible D gene TRBD2, 6 bases. Per the germline V gene, CDR1 is SGHTA and CDR2 is FQGTGA. The CDR3 runs 17 residues. Trimming took 2 bases from V and 1 from J, leaving 15 bases between them. The DNA of the CDR3 is TGTGCCAGCAGCTTATTGGGTGGGGCGGGGTCCTACAATGAGCAGTTCTTC. This gives the protein CASSLLGGAGSYNEQFF.

The chain uses TRBV10-1 and TRBJ2-3; unclear D gene. Germline V gene sequence: CDR1 WNHNN, CDR2 SYGVQD (reference sequence). The CDR3 is made up of 13 amino acids. Trimming left V 0 bases short and J 7 bases short, with 8 bases between. The CDR3 is CASSESNYHTQYF. The CDR3 DNA follows: TGCGCCAGCAGTGAGTCGAACTATCATACGCAGTATTTT.

J is TRBJ2-7 and V is TRBV15, with a possible D match to TRBD2 (5 bases). Germline CDR1 LNHNV, CDR2 YYDKDF (reference sequence). CDR3 length: 16 residues. With 1 base removed from V and 0 bases from J, the gap between germline ends came to 13 bases. For the CDR3, the DNA is TGTGCCACCAGCAGAGGAGGAGGCGGAACCTCCTACGAGCAGTACTTC. Residues: CATSRGGGGTSYEQYF.

J is TRBJ2-7 and V is TRBV6-2 or TRBV6-3; 7 bases align to TRBD2. The CDR3 totals 17 residues. With V trimmed by 0 bases and J by 5 bases, 13 bases remained unmatched. CDR1 and CDR2 from the germline V gene are MNHEY and SVGEGT. CDR3 nucleotides: TGTGCCAGCAGTTACTCCTTCGGGGGGACGGGCATCGACGAGCAGTACTTC. Translation: CASSYSFGGTGIDEQYF.

V and J are TRBV5-1 and TRBJ2-3; TRBD2 aligns across 15 bases. V lost 2 bases, J lost 4 bases, and 5 bases stayed unmatched. The CDR3 extends over 17 amino acids. CDR1 SGHRS and CDR2 YFSETQ come from the germline V gene. CDR3 protein: CASSFPGLAGGADTQYF. The CDR3 nucleotides are TGCGCCAGCAGCTTCCCCGGACTAGCGGGGGGGGCAGATACGCAGTATTTT.

The chain couples TRBV7-9 to TRBJ2-7; a possible D gene is TRBD1 (6 bases). Trimming left V 5 bases short and J 7 bases short, with 15 bases between. The CDR3 runs 13 residues. From germline, CDR1 is SEHNR and CDR2 FQNEAQ (reference sequence). CDR3 residues: CASSPTDRHEQYF. CDR3 sequence (DNA): TGTGCCAGCAGCCCAACGGACAGACATGAGCAGTACTTC.

This chain's CDR3 is CASSLGQEHQPQHF. CDR3 nucleotides: TGTGCCAGCAGCTTGGGACAGGAACATCAGCCCCAGCATTTT. The gene calls are TRBV3-1 (or the pseudogene TRBV3-2) and TRBJ1-5, with 8 positions matching TRBD1. CDR3 length: 14 residues. Germline assignment: CDR1 LGHDT and CDR2 YNNKEL (reference sequence). V was pared by 5 bases and J by 5 bases, with 5 bases of the junction left unmatched.

The J gene is TRBJ2-7, the V gene TRBV10-2; 8 bases match TRBD2. The V gene's germline CDR1 is WSHSY and CDR2 SAAADI. J gave up 0 bases and V 6 bases, and 4 bases lay outside the gene matches. The CDR3 spans 14 residues. The CDR3 is CASRSGTSSYEQYF. The CDR3 DNA follows: TGCGCCAGCAGGTCAGGGACTAGCTCCTACGAGCAGTACTTC.

The V gene is TRBV18, the J gene TRBJ2-7; D gene uncertain. Germline CDR1 reads KGHSH; CDR2 reads LQKENI. The CDR3 spans 15 residues. The ends were cut back, 1 base at V and 0 bases at J, with 10 bases in the middle. The CDR3 loop reads CASSPQCRSSYEQYF. The CDR3 bases are TGTGCCAGCTCACCACAGTGTAGGAGCTCCTACGAGCAGTACTTC.

This clone was seen a single time. This rearrangement joins TRBV6-5 to TRBJ1-5; D uncertain. CDR3 size: 14 residues. Germline assignment: CDR1 MNHEY and CDR2 SVGAGI. The V end lost 0 bases, the J end lost 4 bases, and 7 bases lay between the germline ends. The CDR3 loop reads CASSYSRTNQPQHF. The CDR3 nucleotides are TGTGCCAGCAGTTACTCGCGGACTAATCAGCCCCAGCATTTT.

Regarding this clone: This CDR3 is also generated by other DNA sequences in the sample. The chain combines TRBV12-3 or TRBV12-4 with TRBJ1-4; D not certain. The V gene lost 6 bases and the J gene lost 4 bases, with 9 bases spanning the gap. This CDR3 region has 13 residues. The CDR3 sequence is CASSLGLNEKLFF. The CDR3 coding sequence is TGTGCCAGCAGCCTTGGCCTTAATGAAAAACTGTTTTTT.

The rearrangement uses TRBV6-5 and TRBJ2-7; a possible D gene is TRBD1 (6 bases). CDR3 length equals 15 residues. V lost 6 bases to trimming and J lost 2 bases, with 17 bases between them. The germline CDR1 and CDR2 sequences are MNHEY and SVGAGI. In DNA form, the CDR3 reads TGTGCCAGCAGCCTTACAGGGATGACCCCCTACGAGCAGTACTTC. Amino acid sequence: CASSLTGMTPYEQYF.

The rearrangement uses TRBV13 and TRBJ2-2; the match to TRBD1 covers 8 bases. J was trimmed by 2 bases and V by 3 bases; bases with no gene match: 5. The CDR3 runs 16 residues. Germline lookup yields CDR1 PRHDT and CDR2 FYEKMQ (reference sequence). CDR3 residues: CASSFGTGHNTGELFF. As DNA, the CDR3 is TGTGCCAGCAGCTTCGGGACAGGTCATAACACCGGGGAGCTGTTTTTT.